The 16 T cell receptor beta chains reported below all come from one sample, sequenced in a study of CD8 T cells in Susac syndrome. Random-hexamer reverse transcription was applied to roughly 0.45 to 1 ug RNA. Each CDR3 protein is one row after TCRdb ran MiXCR on the immunoSEQ multiplex PCR reads. Of 150,000 to 160,000 distinct CDR3 sequences listed, around 95% are singletons. The sample taken for sequencing was CD8+ T cells from PBMCs. The receptors stem from a human donor with multiple sclerosis.

This chain uses TRBV7-9 with TRBJ2-7; D uncertain. The length of the CDR3 is 14 residues. In germline, CDR1 is SEHNR, CDR2 FQNEAQ (reference sequence). With 2 bases removed from V and 2 bases from J, the gap between germline ends came to 10 bases. The DNA for the CDR3 is TGTGCCAGCAGCTTAATTCTTTCCCCCTACGAGCAGTACTTC. It yields the protein CASSLILSPYEQYF.

The gene calls are TRBV9 and TRBJ2-1; maybe TRBD2 (5 bases). This CDR3 is 11 amino acids long. The V gene lost 3 bases and the J gene lost 9 bases, with 7 bases spanning the gap. Germline V gene data show CDR1 as SGDLS and CDR2 as YYNGEE. The CDR3: CASSDSVEQFF. CDR3 coding DNA: TGTGCCAGCAGCGATAGCGTTGAGCAGTTCTTC.

The chain has TRBV5-1 and TRBJ1-2; D is possibly TRBD1 (6 bases). The germline CDR1 and CDR2 sequences are SGHRS and YFSETQ. The germline V and J ends were trimmed by 4 bases and 4 bases, with 17 bases remaining between them. This CDR3 spans 15 amino acids. The CDR3: CASSQTGLGRYGYTF. CDR3 DNA sequence: TGCGCCAGCAGCCAAACAGGGTTAGGGCGCTATGGCTACACCTTC.

The chain uses TRBV29-1 and TRBJ1-1; D is unresolved. V shed 7 bases and J shed 3 bases, with 6 bases lying between them. The CDR3 totals 10 residues. Germline CDR1 SQVTM, CDR2 ANQGSEA. The CDR3 spells CSAHYTEAFF. The CDR3 coding sequence is TGCAGCGCCCACTACACTGAAGCTTTCTTT.

The chain couples TRBV5-1 to TRBJ2-7; 10 bases are a match to TRBD1. J was trimmed by 4 bases and V by 5 bases; bases with no gene match: 12. The germline V gene encodes CDR1 SGHRS and CDR2 YFSETQ. The CDR3 totals 16 residues. DNA of the CDR3: TGCGCCAGCAGACCTCTCAACCGGGACAGGGGTTACGAGCAGTACTTC. Its protein product is CASRPLNRDRGYEQYF.

The chain employs TRBV29-1 and TRBJ1-2; no clear D gene. Germline-derived CDR1 and CDR2 are SQVTM and ANQGSEA. Trimming shortened V by 5 bases and J by 8 bases, and 12 bases separated the two germline ends. This CDR3 is 11 amino acids long. Written as DNA, the CDR3 is TGCAGCGTTAAGAGTCTAGGCGGCTACACCTTC. This encodes CSVKSLGGYTF.

This sequence joins TRBV3-1 and TRBJ2-1; 9 bases align to TRBD2. This CDR3 has 16 amino acids. Germline V lookup: CDR1 LGHDT, CDR2 YNNKEL (reference sequence). V was pared by 0 bases and J by 5 bases, with 5 bases of the junction left unmatched. In nucleotides, the CDR3 is TGTGCCAGCAGCCAAGATTTGACTAGCGGCCACAATGAGCAGTTCTTC. It codes for CASSQDLTSGHNEQFF.

This chain connects TRBV9 to TRBJ2-7; perhaps TRBD1 as D (6 bases). Per germline, CDR1 SGDLS and CDR2 YYNGEE. Trimming removed 4 bases from V and 0 bases from J, with 17 bases in between. This CDR3 comprises 16 residues. In DNA form, the CDR3 reads TGTGCCAGCAGCTCGAACAGGGATTCCCCCTCCTACGAGCAGTACTTC. Its protein product is CASSSNRDSPSYEQYF. The full variable domain, rest sourced from reference TRBV9 and TRBJ2-7, is DSGVTQTPKHLITATGQRVTLRCSPRSGDLSVYWYQQSLDQGLQFLIQYYNGEERAKGNILERFSAQQFPDLHSELNLSSLELGDSALYFCASSSNRDSPSYEQYFGPGTRLTVT.

The chain combines TRBV30 with TRBJ2-7; D is unclear. CDR1 and CDR2 from the germline V gene are GTSNPN and SVGIG (reference sequence). The CDR3 sequence is 11 residues long. The V end lost 0 bases, the J end lost 5 bases, and 5 bases lay between the germline ends. The CDR3 protein is CAWSVEDEQYF. DNA of the CDR3: TGTGCCTGGAGTGTAGAGGACGAGCAGTACTTC.

The chain recombines TRBV30 with TRBJ2-1, with D perhaps TRBD1 (5 bases). The CDR3 is 13 amino acids. V gave up 0 bases and J gave up 5 bases, with 8 bases separating them. Germline values: CDR1 GTSNPN, CDR2 SVGIG (reference sequence). The CDR3 nucleotides read TGTGCCTGGAGTGTGGGGCGGAACAATGAGCAGTTCTTC. This codes for CAWSVGRNNEQFF.

The genes are TRBV30 and TRBJ2-7, with D possibly being TRBD1 or TRBD2 (5 bases each). CDR1 GTSNPN and CDR2 SVGIG come from the germline V gene (reference sequence). This CDR3 comprises 12 residues. The V gene lost 4 bases and the J gene lost 6 bases, with 13 bases spanning the gap. Written as DNA, the CDR3 is TGTGCCTGGACCGGGACCGCTAGCGAGCAGTACTTC. As protein: CAWTGTASEQYF.

The chain joins TRBV6-5 to TRBJ2-7, with D unclear. V lost 4 bases to trimming and J lost 4 bases, with 11 bases between them. CDR3 size: 13 residues. Looked up from germline, CDR1 is MNHEY and CDR2 is SVGAGI. CDR3 DNA sequence: TGTGCCAGCAGTTTTAGAGCTTCATACGAGCAGTACGTC. It yields the protein CASSFRASYEQYV.

The genes are TRBV18 and TRBJ2-3; 9 bases fit TRBD1. J gave up 2 bases and V 6 bases, and 12 bases lay outside the gene matches. The germline gives CDR1 KGHSH, CDR2 LQKENI. The CDR3 covers 17 residues. The CDR3 bases are TGTGCCAGCTCCGGTCCAATGGACAGGGGATACACAGATACGCAGTATTTT. As protein: CASSGPMDRGYTDTQYF.

V and J are TRBV27 and TRBJ2-7, with D perhaps TRBD1 or TRBD2 (5 bases each). The ends were cut back, 5 bases at V and 3 bases at J, with 14 bases in the middle. CDR3 size: 14 residues. Germline V gene data show CDR1 as MNHEY and CDR2 as SMNVEV (reference sequence). The CDR3 DNA sequence: TGTGCCAGCAGTCTAACGGCAGGGAGCTACGAGCAGTACTTC. Protein product: CASSLTAGSYEQYF.

The CDR3: CASSPSRGRAPLHF. CDR3 DNA: TGTGCCAGCAGCCCATCCCGGGGGCGCGCACCCCTCCACTTT. The rearrangement joins TRBV28 to TRBJ1-6, with D possibly matching TRBD1 (6 bases). CDR1 MDHEN and CDR2 SYDVKM come from the germline V gene. This CDR3 contains 14 residues. V lost 6 bases, J lost 11 bases, and 17 bases lay in between.

The genes are TRBV29-1 and TRBJ2-7, with D perhaps matching TRBD1 (5 bases). The CDR3 contains 14 residues. Germline lookup yields CDR1 SQVTM and CDR2 ANQGSEA. Trimming took 4 bases from V and 0 from J, leaving 13 bases between them. CDR3: CSVVVGAHSYEQYF. Written as DNA, the CDR3 is TGCAGCGTTGTAGTAGGGGCCCACTCCTACGAGCAGTACTTC.